These T cell receptor beta chains were read from a single sample in a study of cytomegalovirus exposure and HLA in healthy donors. The data were produced by immunoSEQ multiplex PCR, yet TCRdb's version contains in-frame clones alone and is incomplete. The repertoire holds roughly 150,000 clones, with roughly 84% as singletons. Sequencing used PBMCs. Receptor source: a young woman in good health and CMV-seronegative. Both conserved end residues are part of each CDR3. The D gene is left open where the match is weak. Some rows have no size entry. The others give once, few or many, or a class for an expanded clone.

j_gene: TRBJ2-1
d_gene: TRBD2
abundance: NA
v_gene: TRBV6-5
CDR3nt: TGTGCCAGCAGCAGCGGGGGGGACAATGAGCAGTTCTTC
CDR3aa: CASSSGGDNEQFF

j_gene: TRBJ1-4
d_gene: NA
abundance: NA
v_gene: TRBV18
CDR3nt: TGTGCCAGCTCACCAGTGAGAACCGGGGAAAAACTGTTTTTT
CDR3aa: CASSPVRTGEKLFF

j_gene: TRBJ1-5
d_gene: NA
abundance: NA
v_gene: TRBV6-1
CDR3nt: TGTGCCAGCAGTGACCAGGGGACGCTCAATCAGCCCCAGCATTTT
CDR3aa: CASSDQGTLNQPQHF

j_gene: TRBJ1-3
d_gene: TRBD1
abundance: few
v_gene: TRBV30
CDR3nt: TGTGCCTGGAGTCAACAGGGGGCGAGAAACACCATATATTTT
CDR3aa: CAWSQQGARNTIYF

j_gene: TRBJ1-1
d_gene: NA
abundance: NA
v_gene: TRBV6-4
CDR3nt: TGTGCCAGCAGTGGCTCCCCGGGACACGGGAACACTGAAGCTTTCTTT
CDR3aa: CASSGSPGHGNTEAFF

j_gene: TRBJ1-1
d_gene: NA
abundance: NA
v_gene: TRBV6-1
CDR3nt: TGTGCCAGCAGTGAACGGAGAACGTGGGCTTTCTTT
CDR3aa: CASSERRTWAFF

j_gene: TRBJ2-7
d_gene: TRBD2
abundance: NA
v_gene: TRBV11-2
CDR3nt: TGTGCCAGCAGCCCTACTAGCGGGGGGGCTTACGAGCAGTACTTC
CDR3aa: CASSPTSGGAYEQYF

j_gene: TRBJ1-1
d_gene: NA
abundance: NA
v_gene: TRBV10-3
CDR3nt: TGTGCCATCAAGCAGGTAGAGAACACTGAAGCTTTCTTT
CDR3aa: CAIKQVENTEAFF

j_gene: TRBJ1-1
d_gene: NA
abundance: NA
v_gene: TRBV29-1
CDR3nt: TGCAGCGATGGGGACATCCCTGAAGCTTTCTTT
CDR3aa: CSDGDIPEAFF

j_gene: TRBJ2-5
d_gene: TRBD2
abundance: NA
v_gene: TRBV28
CDR3nt: TGTGCCAGCAGTATCTTCGATTCGAGCGGGGTAGAGAAAGAGACCCAGTACTTC
CDR3aa: CASSIFDSSGVEKETQYF

j_gene: TRBJ1-1
d_gene: NA
abundance: NA
v_gene: TRBV2
CDR3nt: TGTGCCAGCAGCCTCGACCAGGGCTCTGAAGCTTTCTTT
CDR3aa: CASSLDQGSEAFF

j_gene: TRBJ1-6
d_gene: TRBD1
abundance: NA
v_gene: TRBV13
CDR3nt: TGTGCCAGCAGCCTTCGACAGGGGGGGTCCTATAATTCACCCCTCCACTTT
CDR3aa: CASSLRQGGSYNSPLHF

j_gene: TRBJ1-4
d_gene: NA
abundance: NA
v_gene: TRBV7-2
CDR3nt: TGTGCCAGCAGCTTAGCGCAAGGGGAGGGTGGAAAACTGTTTTTT
CDR3aa: CASSLAQGEGGKLFF

j_gene: TRBJ2-7
d_gene: NA
abundance: NA
v_gene: TRBV6-5
CDR3nt: TGTGCCAGCAGGTCCAGGACAGAGAATCACTACGAGCAGTACTTC
CDR3aa: CASRSRTENHYEQYF

j_gene: TRBJ2-4
d_gene: NA
abundance: NA
v_gene: TRBV5-1
CDR3nt: TGCGCCAGCAGCTCACTTGACAGTACCTTAGCCAAAAACAGTCAGTACTTC
CDR3aa: CASSSLDSTLAKNSQYF

j_gene: TRBJ2-6
d_gene: NA
abundance: NA
v_gene: TRBV25-1
CDR3nt: TGTGCCAGCAGTGAATGGATAAGGGGAAGGGCCAACGTCCTGACTTTC
CDR3aa: CASSEWIRGRANVLTF

j_gene: TRBJ2-1
d_gene: NA
abundance: NA
v_gene: TRBV30
CDR3nt: TGTGCCTGGAGTGTGTTAGGGCGGGACGAGCAGTTCTTC
CDR3aa: CAWSVLGRDEQFF

j_gene: TRBJ2-5
d_gene: NA
abundance: NA
v_gene: TRBV5-4
CDR3nt: TGTGCCAGCAGCTTAGAGTTCCAAGAGACCCAGTACTTC
CDR3aa: CASSLEFQETQYF

j_gene: TRBJ1-2
d_gene: NA
abundance: NA
v_gene: TRBV30
CDR3nt: TGTGCCTCTGGACTCAAAACAGGGTTTATCGGCTACACCTTC
CDR3aa: CASGLKTGFIGYTF

j_gene: TRBJ1-1
d_gene: NA
abundance: NA
v_gene: TRBV6-5
CDR3nt: TGTGCCAGCAGTTACCCCCCCGGGGGTTCCACTGAAGCTTTCTTT
CDR3aa: CASSYPPGGSTEAFF

j_gene: TRBJ1-6
d_gene: NA
abundance: NA
v_gene: TRBV28
CDR3nt: TGTGCCAGCAGTTCCCACAGGGTAGGTTCACCCCTCCACTTT
CDR3aa: CASSSHRVGSPLHF

j_gene: TRBJ1-1
d_gene: NA
abundance: NA
v_gene: TRBV5-1
CDR3nt: TGCGCCAGCAGTCTCGCGGGACCTTCAATGAACACTGAAGCTTTCTTT
CDR3aa: CASSLAGPSMNTEAFF

j_gene: TRBJ1-1
d_gene: TRBD1
abundance: NA
v_gene: TRBV11-2
CDR3nt: TGTGCCAGCAGCTTAGAGATTTGGGGACAGGGGGTTGCTTTCTTT
CDR3aa: CASSLEIWGQGVAFF

j_gene: TRBJ1-2
d_gene: TRBD1
abundance: NA
v_gene: TRBV6-6
CDR3nt: TGTGCCAGCAGTTACATGGACAGGGTCTATGGCTACACCTTC
CDR3aa: CASSYMDRVYGYTF

j_gene: TRBJ1-3
d_gene: NA
abundance: NA
v_gene: TRBV11-2
CDR3nt: TGTGCCAGCAGCTTAGGACTCCGGGGTTCCTCTGGAAACACCATATATTTT
CDR3aa: CASSLGLRGSSGNTIYF

j_gene: TRBJ2-1
d_gene: TRBD1
abundance: NA
v_gene: TRBV5-1
CDR3nt: TGCGCCAGCGTACGAGAACCCGGGACAGGGGACAATGAGCAGTTCTTC
CDR3aa: CASVREPGTGDNEQFF

j_gene: TRBJ2-4
d_gene: NA
abundance: NA
v_gene: TRBV7-2
CDR3nt: TGTGCCAGCAGCTCTGGGGGGGGGCGCGACATTCAGTACTTC
CDR3aa: CASSSGGGRDIQYF

j_gene: TRBJ1-1
d_gene: NA
abundance: few
v_gene: TRBV21-1
CDR3nt: TGTGCCAGCAGCAGTAGTTCATCAGCTTTCTTT
CDR3aa: CASSSSSSAFF

j_gene: TRBJ2-4
d_gene: NA
abundance: NA
v_gene: TRBV19
CDR3nt: TGTGCCAGTAGTATGGGGCAGCAAAACATTCAGTACTTC
CDR3aa: CASSMGQQNIQYF

j_gene: TRBJ2-7
d_gene: NA
abundance: NA
v_gene: TRBV30
CDR3nt: TGTGCCTGGAGTATCGGGGTTAGCTACGAGCAGTACTTC
CDR3aa: CAWSIGVSYEQYF

j_gene: TRBJ2-7
d_gene: NA
abundance: NA
v_gene: TRBV28
CDR3nt: TGTGCCAGCAGTTCCGGCCGGACAGCACCTCACTTC
CDR3aa: CASSSGRTAPHF

j_gene: TRBJ2-3
d_gene: NA
abundance: NA
v_gene: TRBV19
CDR3nt: TGTGCCAGTAGTATTCGGAGGGCCGGAGATACGCAGTATTTT
CDR3aa: CASSIRRAGDTQYF

j_gene: TRBJ1-2
d_gene: TRBD1
abundance: NA
v_gene: TRBV18
CDR3nt: TGTGCCAGCTCACCAAGACAGGGACAATGGGTCTATGGCTACACCTTC
CDR3aa: CASSPRQGQWVYGYTF

j_gene: TRBJ1-2
d_gene: TRBD1
abundance: NA
v_gene: TRBV19
CDR3nt: TGTGCCGCTGGACAGGCTCATGGCTATGGCTACACCTTC
CDR3aa: CAAGQAHGYGYTF

j_gene: TRBJ1-2
d_gene: NA
abundance: NA
v_gene: TRBV5-6
CDR3nt: TGTGCCAGCATGCGGGGGGCTAAACTTAATGGCTACACCTTC
CDR3aa: CASMRGAKLNGYTF

j_gene: TRBJ1-2
d_gene: NA
abundance: NA
v_gene: TRBV30
CDR3nt: TGTGCCTGGAGTGTACTCTGGGGCGTTAACTATGGCTACACCTTC
CDR3aa: CAWSVLWGVNYGYTF

j_gene: TRBJ1-2
d_gene: TRBD1
abundance: few
v_gene: TRBV19
CDR3nt: TGTGCCAGTAGTACTTCCGGGACAGGGTACTATGGCTACACCTTC
CDR3aa: CASSTSGTGYYGYTF

j_gene: TRBJ2-3
d_gene: TRBD2
abundance: NA
v_gene: TRBV13
CDR3nt: TGTGCCAGCAGCTTATCCTGGACTAGCGGGGGGGCTGACGCAGATACGCAGTATTTT
CDR3aa: CASSLSWTSGGADADTQYF

j_gene: TRBJ1-4
d_gene: TRBD1
abundance: NA
v_gene: TRBV7-9
CDR3nt: TGTTCCAGCAGCTTCTCCGGGACAGGAGGACGTAGTAATGAAAAACTGTTTTTT
CDR3aa: CSSSFSGTGGRSNEKLFF

j_gene: TRBJ2-3
d_gene: TRBD1
abundance: NA
v_gene: TRBV30
CDR3nt: TGTGCCTGGAGGGCCCGGGACAGAGCCACAGATACGCAGTATTTT
CDR3aa: CAWRARDRATDTQYF

j_gene: TRBJ2-7
d_gene: TRBD1
abundance: NA
v_gene: TRBV5-1
CDR3nt: TGCGCCAGCAGCTCCGGGACAGGGCCCCTCGACGAGCAGTACTTC
CDR3aa: CASSSGTGPLDEQYF

j_gene: TRBJ2-7
d_gene: NA
abundance: NA
v_gene: TRBV9
CDR3nt: TGTGCCAGCAGCGTAGCCCAGGGTTGGGCCTACGAGCAGTACTTT
CDR3aa: CASSVAQGWAYEQYF